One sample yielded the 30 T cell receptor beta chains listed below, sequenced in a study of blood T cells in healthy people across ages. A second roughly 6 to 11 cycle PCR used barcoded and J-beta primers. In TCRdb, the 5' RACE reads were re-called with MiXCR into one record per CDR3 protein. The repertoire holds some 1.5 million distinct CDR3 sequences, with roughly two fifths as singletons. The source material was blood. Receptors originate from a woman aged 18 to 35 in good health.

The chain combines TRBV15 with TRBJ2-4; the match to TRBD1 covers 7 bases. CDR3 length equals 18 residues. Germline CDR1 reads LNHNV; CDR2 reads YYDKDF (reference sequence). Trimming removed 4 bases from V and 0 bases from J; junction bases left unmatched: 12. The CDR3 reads CATSKGGGSEIAKNIQYF. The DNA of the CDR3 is TGTGCCACCAGCAAAGGGGGCGGCAGCGAGATAGCCAAAAACATTCAGTACTTC. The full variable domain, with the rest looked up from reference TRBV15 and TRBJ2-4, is DAMVIQNPRYQVTQFGKPVTLSCSQTLNHNVMYWYQQKSSQAPKLLFHYYDKDFNNEADTPDNFQSRRPNTSFCFLDIRSPGLGDTAMYLCATSKGGGSEIAKNIQYFGAGTRLSVL.

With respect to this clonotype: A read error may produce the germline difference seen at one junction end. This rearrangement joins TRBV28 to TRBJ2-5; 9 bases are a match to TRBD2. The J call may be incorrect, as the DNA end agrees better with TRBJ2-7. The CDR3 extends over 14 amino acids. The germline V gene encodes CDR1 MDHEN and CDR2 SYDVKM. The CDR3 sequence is CTSRVSGSSYEQYF. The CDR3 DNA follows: TGTACCAGCAGAGTTAGCGGGAGTTCGTACGAGCAGTACTTC.

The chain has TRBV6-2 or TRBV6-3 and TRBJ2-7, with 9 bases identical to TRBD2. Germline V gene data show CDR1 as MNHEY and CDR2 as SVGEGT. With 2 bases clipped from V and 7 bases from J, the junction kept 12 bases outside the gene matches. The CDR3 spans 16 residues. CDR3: CASSYRVSGSYNEQYF. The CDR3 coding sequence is TGTGCCAGCAGTTACCGGGTTAGCGGGAGCTACAATGAGCAGTACTTC.

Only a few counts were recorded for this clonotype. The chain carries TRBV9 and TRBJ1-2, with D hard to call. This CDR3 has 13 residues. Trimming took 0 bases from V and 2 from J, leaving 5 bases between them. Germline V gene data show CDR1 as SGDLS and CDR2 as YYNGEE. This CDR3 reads CASSVELNYGYTF. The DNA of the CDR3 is TGTGCCAGCAGCGTAGAGCTAAACTATGGCTACACCTTC. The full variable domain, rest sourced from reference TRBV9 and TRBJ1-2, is DSGVTQTPKHLITATGQRVTLRCSPRSGDLSVYWYQQSLDQGLQFLIQYYNGEERAKGNILERFSAQQFPDLHSELNLSSLELGDSALYFCASSVELNYGYTFGSGTRLTVV.

The CDR3 DNA follows: TGTGCCAGCAGCTTAGCCGGTGGACTAGCGGGCGAGCAGTACTTC. This encodes CASSLAGGLAGEQYF. The gene calls are TRBV11-2 and TRBJ2-7, with TRBD2 identical over 11 bases. The CDR3 extends over 15 amino acids. V was clipped by 1 base and J by 6 bases; unmatched bases: 5. Germline loops: CDR1 SGHAT, CDR2 FQNNGV. Full variable domain (remainder filled in from reference TRBV11-2 and TRBJ2-7): EAGVAQSPRYKIIEKRQSVAFWCNPISGHATLYWYQQILGQGPKLLIQFQNNGVVDDSQLPKDRFSAERLKGVDSTLKIQPAKLEDSAVYLCASSLAGGLAGEQYFGPGTRLTVT.

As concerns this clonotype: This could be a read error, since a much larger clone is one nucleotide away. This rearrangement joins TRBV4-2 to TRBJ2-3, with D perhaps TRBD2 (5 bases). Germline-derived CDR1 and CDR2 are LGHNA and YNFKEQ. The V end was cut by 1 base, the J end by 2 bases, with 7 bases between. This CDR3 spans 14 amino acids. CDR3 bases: TGTGCCAGCAGCCAAGCGGGGAACACAGATACGCAGTATTTT. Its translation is CASSQAGNTDTQYF.

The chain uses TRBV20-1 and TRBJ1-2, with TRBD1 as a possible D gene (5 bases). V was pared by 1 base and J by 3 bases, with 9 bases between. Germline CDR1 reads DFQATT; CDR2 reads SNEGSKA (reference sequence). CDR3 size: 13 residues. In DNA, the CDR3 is TGCAGTGCTAGAGTGGGGGGACACTATGGCTACACCTTC. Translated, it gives CSARVGGHYGYTF.

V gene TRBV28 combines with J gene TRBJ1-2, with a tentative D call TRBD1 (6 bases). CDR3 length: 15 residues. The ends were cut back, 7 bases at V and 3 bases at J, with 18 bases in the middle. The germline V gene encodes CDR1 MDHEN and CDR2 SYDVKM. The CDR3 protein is CASTISQGKDYGYTF. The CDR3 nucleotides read TGTGCCAGCACCATCTCTCAGGGGAAGGACTATGGCTACACCTTC.

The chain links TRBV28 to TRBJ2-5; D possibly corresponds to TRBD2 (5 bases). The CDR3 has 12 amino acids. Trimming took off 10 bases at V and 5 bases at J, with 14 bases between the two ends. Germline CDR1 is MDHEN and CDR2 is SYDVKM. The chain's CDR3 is CATHTAGETQYF. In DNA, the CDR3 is TGTGCCACCCATACGGCGGGTGAGACCCAGTACTTC.

The CDR3 here is CASSREAGWGTDTQYF. The CDR3 DNA sequence: TGCGCCAGCAGCCGAGAAGCGGGATGGGGAACAGATACGCAGTATTTT. The gene calls are TRBV4-3 and TRBJ2-3; 7 bases align to TRBD2. Per the germline V gene, CDR1 is LGHNA and CDR2 is YSLEER. Germline trimming cut 4 bases from V and 3 bases from J; bases unmatched to any gene: 10. The CDR3 runs to 16 residues.

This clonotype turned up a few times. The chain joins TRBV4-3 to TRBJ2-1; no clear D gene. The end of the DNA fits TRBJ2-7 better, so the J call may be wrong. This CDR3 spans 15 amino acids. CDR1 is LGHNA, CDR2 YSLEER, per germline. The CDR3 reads CASSQGTSSYNEQYF. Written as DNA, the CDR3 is TGCGCCAGCAGCCAAGGTACCAGCTCCTACAATGAGCAGTACTTC.

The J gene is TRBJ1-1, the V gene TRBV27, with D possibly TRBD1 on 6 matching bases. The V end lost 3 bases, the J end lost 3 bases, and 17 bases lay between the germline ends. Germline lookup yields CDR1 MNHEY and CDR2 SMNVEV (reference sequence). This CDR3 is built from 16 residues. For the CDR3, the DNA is TGTGCCAGCAGTTTGGGAGGGGGACGAGGGTACACTGAAGCTTTCTTT. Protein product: CASSLGGGRGYTEAFF.

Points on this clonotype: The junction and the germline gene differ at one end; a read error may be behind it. CDR3 residues: CSVRDYVRYNEQYF. CDR3 DNA sequence: TGCAGTGTTAGAGACTATGTTCGGTACAATGAGCAGTACTTC. The chain recombines TRBV20-1 with TRBJ2-5; possibly TRBD2 for D (5 bases). CDR3 length equals 14 residues. Germline CDR1 DFQATT, CDR2 SNEGSKA (reference sequence).

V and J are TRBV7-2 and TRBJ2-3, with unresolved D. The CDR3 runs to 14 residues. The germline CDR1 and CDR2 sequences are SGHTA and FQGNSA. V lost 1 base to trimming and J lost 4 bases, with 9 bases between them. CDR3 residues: CASSLDVGSDTQYF. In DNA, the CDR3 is TGTGCCAGCAGCTTAGATGTGGGCTCAGATACGCAGTATTTT.

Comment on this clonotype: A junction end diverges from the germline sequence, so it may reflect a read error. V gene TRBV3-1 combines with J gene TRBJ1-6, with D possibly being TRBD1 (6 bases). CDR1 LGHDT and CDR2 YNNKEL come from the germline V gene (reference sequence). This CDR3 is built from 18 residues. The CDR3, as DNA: TGTGCCAGCAGCCGGAAACAGGGACGCCTACTCTATAGTTCACCCCTCCACTTT. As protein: CASSRKQGRLLYSSPLHF.

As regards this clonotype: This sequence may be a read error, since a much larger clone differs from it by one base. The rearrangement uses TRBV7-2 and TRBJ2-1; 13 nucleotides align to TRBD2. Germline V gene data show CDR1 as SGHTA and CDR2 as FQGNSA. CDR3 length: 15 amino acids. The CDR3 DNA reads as TGTGCCAGCAGCACGGGACTAGCGGGGTACAAGGAGCAGTTCTTC. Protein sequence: CASSTGLAGYKEQFF.

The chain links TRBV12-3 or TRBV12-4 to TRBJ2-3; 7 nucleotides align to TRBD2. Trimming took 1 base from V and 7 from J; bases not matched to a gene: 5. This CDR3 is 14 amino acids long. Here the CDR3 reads CASSLGGGPYTQYF. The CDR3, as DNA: TGTGCCAGCAGTTTAGGGGGGGGACCTTATACGCAGTATTTT.

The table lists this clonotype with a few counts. CDR3 nucleotides: TGTGCTAGTGGTCCTCAGGGGGTCTCCTACAATGAGCAGTTCTTC. It specifies CASGPQGVSYNEQFF. V usage is TRBV12-5 and J usage is TRBJ2-1; 7 bases are a match to TRBD1. Germline CDR1 is LGHNT and CDR2 is FRNRAP. J gave up 0 bases and V 5 bases, and 4 bases lay outside the gene matches. The CDR3 covers 15 residues.

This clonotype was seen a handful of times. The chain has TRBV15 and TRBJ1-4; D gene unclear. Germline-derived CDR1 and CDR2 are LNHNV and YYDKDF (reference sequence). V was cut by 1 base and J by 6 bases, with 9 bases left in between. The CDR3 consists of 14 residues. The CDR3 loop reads CATSRVGPYEKLFF. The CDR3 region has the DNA TGTGCCACCAGCAGAGTGGGCCCGTATGAAAAACTGTTTTTT.

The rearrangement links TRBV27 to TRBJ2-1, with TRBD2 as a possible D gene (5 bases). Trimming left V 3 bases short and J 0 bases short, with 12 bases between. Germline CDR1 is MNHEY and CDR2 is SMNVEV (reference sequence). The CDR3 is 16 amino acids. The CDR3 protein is CASSFWRTGSYNEQFF. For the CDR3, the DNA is TGTGCCAGCAGTTTCTGGAGGACGGGCTCCTACAATGAGCAGTTCTTC.

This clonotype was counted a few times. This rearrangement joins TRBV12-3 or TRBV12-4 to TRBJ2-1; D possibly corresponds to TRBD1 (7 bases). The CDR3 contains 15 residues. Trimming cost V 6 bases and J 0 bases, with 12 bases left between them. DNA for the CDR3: TGTGCCAGCAGCCGCGGGACAGTCTCCTACAATGAGCAGTTCTTC. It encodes CASSRGTVSYNEQFF.

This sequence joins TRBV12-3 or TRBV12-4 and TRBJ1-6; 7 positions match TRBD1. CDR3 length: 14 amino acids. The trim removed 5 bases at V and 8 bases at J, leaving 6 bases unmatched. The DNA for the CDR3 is TGTGCCAGCAGTATCTGGACAGGTGATTCACCCCTCCACTTT. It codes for CASSIWTGDSPLHF.

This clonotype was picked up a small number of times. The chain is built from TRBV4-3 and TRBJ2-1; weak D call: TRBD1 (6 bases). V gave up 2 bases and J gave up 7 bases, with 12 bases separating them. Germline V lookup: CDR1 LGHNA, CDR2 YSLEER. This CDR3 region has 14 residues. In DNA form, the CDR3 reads TGCGCCAGCAGCCAAAACAGGGAATTGAATGAGCAGTTCTTC. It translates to CASSQNRELNEQFF.

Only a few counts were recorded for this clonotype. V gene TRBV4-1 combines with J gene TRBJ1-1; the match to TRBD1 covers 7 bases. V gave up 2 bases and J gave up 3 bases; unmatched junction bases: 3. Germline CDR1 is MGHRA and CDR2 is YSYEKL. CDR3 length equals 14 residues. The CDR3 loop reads CASSQPTGYTEAFF. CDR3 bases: TGCGCCAGCAGCCAACCGACAGGGTACACTGAAGCTTTCTTT.

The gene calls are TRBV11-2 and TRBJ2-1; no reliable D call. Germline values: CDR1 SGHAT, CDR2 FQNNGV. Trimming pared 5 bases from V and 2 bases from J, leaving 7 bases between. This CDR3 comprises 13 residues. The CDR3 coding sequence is TGTGCCAGCAGCACACCCCCCTACAATGAGCAGTTCTTC. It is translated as CASSTPPYNEQFF.

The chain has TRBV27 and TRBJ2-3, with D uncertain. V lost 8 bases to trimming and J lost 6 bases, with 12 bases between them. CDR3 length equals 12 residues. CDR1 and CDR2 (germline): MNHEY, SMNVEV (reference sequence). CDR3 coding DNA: TGTGCCAGCGCCGCCCCCCCGGATACGCAGTATTTT. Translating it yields CASAAPPDTQYF.

CDR3 nucleotides: TGTGCCAGCAGTCAACCGGGACGGCAGGGACTAGGCTACACCTTC. Amino acids: CASSQPGRQGLGYTF. V is TRBV12-3 or TRBV12-4 and J is TRBJ1-2; TRBD1 might be the D (5 bases). This CDR3 region has 15 residues. V dropped 5 bases and J dropped 8 bases, with 21 bases sitting between them.

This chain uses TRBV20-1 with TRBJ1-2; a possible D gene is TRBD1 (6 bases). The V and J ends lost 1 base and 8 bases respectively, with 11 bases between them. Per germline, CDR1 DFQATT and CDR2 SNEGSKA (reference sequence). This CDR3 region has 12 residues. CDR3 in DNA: TGCAGTGCTAGAGTATCTGGGGGCGGCTACACCTTC. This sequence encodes CSARVSGGGYTF.

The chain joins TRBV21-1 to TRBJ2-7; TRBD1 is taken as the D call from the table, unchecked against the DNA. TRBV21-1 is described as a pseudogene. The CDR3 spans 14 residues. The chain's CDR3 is CAIAQYTDSYEQYF. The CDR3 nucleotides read TGTGCCATCGCCCAATACACTGACTCCTACGAGCAGTACTTC.

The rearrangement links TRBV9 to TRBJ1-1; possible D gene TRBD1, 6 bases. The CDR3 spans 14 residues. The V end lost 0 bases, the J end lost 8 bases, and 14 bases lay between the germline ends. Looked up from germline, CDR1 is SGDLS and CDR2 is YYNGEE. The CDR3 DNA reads TGTGCCAGCAGCGTAGGGACGGGACAACGGGAAGCTTTCTTT. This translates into CASSVGTGQREAFF.